Presented here are 10 T cell receptor beta chains from one specimen sequenced in a study of T cell responses to AZD1222 COVID-19 vaccine. Sequencing was performed with immunoSEQ multiplex PCR; in TCRdb, only in-frame clones are kept and a portion is missing. Of fewer than 150,000 clones in the sample, approximately 94% are singletons; the top ten hold approximately 5.4%. The sequencing here drew on peripheral blood, taken on day 0 of AZD1222 vaccination. These receptors originate from an adult in good health.

The chain combines TRBV5-8 with TRBJ2-5; D is unclear. Germline loops: CDR1 SGHTS, CDR2 YDEGEE. The CDR3 length is 12 residues. Trimming removed 4 bases from V and 3 bases from J, with 7 bases in between. The CDR3 loop reads CASSQMKETQYF. The CDR3 DNA is TGTGCCAGCAGCCAGATGAAAGAGACCCAGTACTTC. Using reference TRBV5-8 and TRBJ2-5 for the parts outside the CDR3, the full variable domain is EAGVTQSPTHLIKTRGQQATLRCSPISGHTSVYWYQQALGLGLQFLLWYDEGEERNRGNFPPRFSGRQFPNYSSELNVNALELEDSALYLCASSQMKETQYFGPGTRLLVL.

V and J are TRBV6-6 and TRBJ1-6; the D gene is possibly TRBD1 (6 bases). The length of the CDR3 is 16 residues. Germline V CDR1 and CDR2: MNHNY, SVGAGI (reference sequence). V gave up 6 bases and J gave up 7 bases, with 19 bases separating them. CDR3 DNA: TGTGCCAGCAGCCCAGAAAGGGGGACGGGGAATTCACCCCTCCACTTT. Translating it yields CASSPERGTGNSPLHF.

The chain carries TRBV18 and TRBJ2-3; 8 bases map to TRBD2. There are 15 residues in the CDR3. The germline V gene encodes CDR1 KGHSH and CDR2 LQKENI. Trimming took 2 bases from V and 3 from J; bases not matched to a gene: 4. The CDR3 bases are TGTGCCAGCTCACCAGCGGGAGGAGGTACAGATACGCAGTATTTT. It specifies CASSPAGGGTDTQYF.

This chain joins TRBV6-6 and TRBJ2-1; 7 nucleotides line up with TRBD2. Trimming took 0 bases from V and 2 from J; bases not matched to a gene: 1. Germline loops: CDR1 MNHNY, CDR2 SVGAGI (reference sequence). The CDR3 sequence is 15 residues long. The CDR3: CASSYSGTTYNEQFF. The CDR3 DNA reads TGTGCCAGCAGTTACTCCGGGACTACCTACAATGAGCAGTTCTTC.

The chain is built from TRBV7-2 and TRBJ1-5, with no clear D. Trimming left V 5 bases short and J 0 bases short, with 14 bases between. Looked up from germline, CDR1 is SGHTA and CDR2 is FQGNSA. The CDR3 spans 16 residues. This CDR3 is CASSRTIPYSNQPQHF. Written as DNA, the CDR3 is TGTGCCAGCAGCCGGACTATCCCTTATAGCAATCAGCCCCAGCATTTT.

The chain couples TRBV19 to TRBJ1-4; 9 bases map to TRBD1. The CDR3 is 19 amino acids. CDR1 LNHDA and CDR2 SQIVND come from the germline V gene (reference sequence). V lost 5 bases and J lost 5; bases outside the gene matches: 18. This CDR3 is CASSDGTGNLGTLNEKLFF. CDR3 in DNA: TGTGCCAGTAGTGATGGGACAGGGAACCTGGGGACCCTAAATGAAAAACTGTTTTTT.

This chain uses TRBV3-1 (or the pseudogene TRBV3-2) with TRBJ2-3; 9 positions agree with TRBD2. Germline loops: CDR1 LGHDT, CDR2 YNNKEL (reference sequence). J lost 6 bases, V lost 4 bases, and 11 bases had no gene match. The length of the CDR3 is 16 residues. The CDR3 here is CASSPYSGGPVDTQYF. As DNA, the CDR3 is TGTGCCAGCAGCCCATATAGCGGGGGCCCTGTGGATACGCAGTATTTT.

This chain uses TRBV7-9 with TRBJ2-7; no definite D call. The length of the CDR3 is 12 residues. Germline CDR1 and CDR2: SEHNR and FQNEAQ (reference sequence). V lost 1 base to trimming and J lost 4 bases, with 5 bases between them. For the CDR3, the DNA is TGTGCCAGCAGCTTAGTACCATACGAGCAGTACTTC. Translating gives CASSLVPYEQYF. Complete variable domain (other parts from reference TRBV7-9 and TRBJ2-7): DTGVSQNPRHKITKRGQNVTFRCDPISEHNRLYWYRQTLGQGPEFLTYFQNEAQLEKSRLLSDRFSAERPKGSFSTLEIQRTEQGDSAMYLCASSLVPYEQYFGPGTRLTVT.

This chain joins TRBV29-1 and TRBJ2-5; D is perhaps TRBD2 (6 bases). Deletions cut 4 bases from V and 5 bases from J, with 8 bases between. Germline lookup yields CDR1 SQVTM and CDR2 ANQGSEA. The CDR3 extends over 11 amino acids. The chain's CDR3 is CSVAGSETQYF. CDR3 DNA: TGCAGCGTTGCCGGGAGTGAGACCCAGTACTTC.

The genes are TRBV6-5 and TRBJ2-7; D might be TRBD2 (6 bases). The CDR3 runs 15 residues. Germline V lookup: CDR1 MNHEY, CDR2 SVGAGI. V was trimmed by 5 bases and J by 0 bases, leaving 14 bases between them. CDR3 sequence: CASSHTSRSSYEQYF. The DNA for the CDR3 is TGTGCCAGCAGTCACACTAGCAGAAGCTCCTACGAGCAGTACTTC.